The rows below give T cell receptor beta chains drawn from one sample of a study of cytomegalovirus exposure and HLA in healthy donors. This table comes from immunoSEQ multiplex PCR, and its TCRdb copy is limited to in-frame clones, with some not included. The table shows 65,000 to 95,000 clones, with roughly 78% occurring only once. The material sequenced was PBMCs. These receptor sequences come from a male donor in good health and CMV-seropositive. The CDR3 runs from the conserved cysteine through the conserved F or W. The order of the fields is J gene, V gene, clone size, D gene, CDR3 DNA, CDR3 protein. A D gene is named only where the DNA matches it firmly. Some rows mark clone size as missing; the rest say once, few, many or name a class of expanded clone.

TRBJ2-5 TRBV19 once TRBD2 TGTGCCAGTAAGGGTGCGGGAGAGGCAGAGACCCAGTACTTC CASKGAGEAETQYF
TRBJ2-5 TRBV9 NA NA TGTGCCAGCAGCGAATTAGCTGTACAAGAGACCCAGTACTTC CASSELAVQETQYF
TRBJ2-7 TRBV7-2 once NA TGTGCCAGCAGCTTAGATTCGTCCCAGGGTCCCTACGAGCAGTACTTC CASSLDSSQGPYEQYF
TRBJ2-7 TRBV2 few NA TGTGCCAGCACTATGGCAGGGCTGAACGAGCAGTACTTC CASTMAGLNEQYF
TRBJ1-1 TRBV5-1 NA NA TGCGCCAGCAGCTCAGATTTGAACACTGAAGCTTTCTTT CASSSDLNTEAFF
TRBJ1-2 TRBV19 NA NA TGTGCCAGTAGTATGGGGGGTTTGGGCGGCTACACCTTC CASSMGGLGGYTF
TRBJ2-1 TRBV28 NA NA TGTGCCAGCAGAGACGACCGGGACACCTACAATGAGCAGTTCTTC CASRDDRDTYNEQFF
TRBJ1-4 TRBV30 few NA TGTGCCTGGAGTAAGGGGCTTGGTGAAAAACTGTTTTTT CAWSKGLGEKLFF
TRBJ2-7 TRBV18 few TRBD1 TGTGCCAGCTCAGCCGGGACAGGGCTCTCCTACGAGCAGTACTTC CASSAGTGLSYEQYF
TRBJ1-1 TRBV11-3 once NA TGTGCCAGCAGCTCCAGGGGCACTGAAGCTTTCTTT CASSSRGTEAFF
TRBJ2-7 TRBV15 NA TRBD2 TGTGCCACCAGCAGAGATCGACTAGCGGGAGTCCACGAGCAGTACTTC CATSRDRLAGVHEQYF
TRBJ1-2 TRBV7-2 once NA TGTGCCAGCAGCGCCGCGGGAGCCCGTGGCTACACCTTC CASSAAGARGYTF
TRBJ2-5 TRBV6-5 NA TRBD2 TGTGCCAGCAAAGCGGGAGTTGGGGGTTTCGAGACCCAGTACTTC CASKAGVGGFETQYF
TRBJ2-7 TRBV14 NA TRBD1 TGTGCCAGCAGCCAGACGACAGGGTCCTACGAGCAGTACTTC CASSQTTGSYEQYF
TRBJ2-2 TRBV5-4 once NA TGTGCCAGCAGCTCGGGACTCCACACCGGGGAGCTGTTTTTT CASSSGLHTGELFF
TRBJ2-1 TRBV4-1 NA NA TGCGCCAGCAGCCCCACTATATTGTCCGAGCAGTTCTTC CASSPTILSEQFF
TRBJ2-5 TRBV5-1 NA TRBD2 TGCGCCAGCAGCGTTACTAGCGGGAGTGGCGGCCAAGAGACCCAGTACTTC CASSVTSGSGGQETQYF
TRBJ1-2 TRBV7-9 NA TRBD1 TGTGCCAGCAGCCCCTGGACAGGGTATGGCTACACCTTC CASSPWTGYGYTF
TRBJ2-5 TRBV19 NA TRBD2 TGTGCCAGTAGTATTACTGGGCGGGAGGGCCAAGAGACCCAGTACTTC CASSITGREGQETQYF
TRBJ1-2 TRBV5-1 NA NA TGCGCCAGCAGCCTTACAGGGAGCTATGGCTACACCTTC CASSLTGSYGYTF
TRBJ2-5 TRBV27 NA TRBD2 TGTGCCAGCAGTTTAGGGTCTAGCGGGAGGGCCGGGGAGACCCAGTACTTC CASSLGSSGRAGETQYF
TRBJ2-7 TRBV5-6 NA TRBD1 TGTGCCAGCAGCTTACTGTCCAGGGGGCGTATCGGGAGTTACTACGAGCAGTACTTC CASSLLSRGRIGSYYEQYF
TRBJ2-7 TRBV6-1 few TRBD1 TGTGCCAGCATCCGGGACAGAGCTTCCGAGCAGTACTTC CASIRDRASEQYF
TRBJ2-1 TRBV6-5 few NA TGTGCCAGCAGCCAGAGGACAACCTTTGGCAATGAGCAGTTCTTC CASSQRTTFGNEQFF
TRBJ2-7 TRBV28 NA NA TGTGCCAGCGGACAAACAGGGCATTACTACGAGCAGTACTTC CASGQTGHYYEQYF
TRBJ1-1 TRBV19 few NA TGTGCCAGTAGTATCCTAGCGGGACGGGTGAACACTGAAGCTTTCTTT CASSILAGRVNTEAFF
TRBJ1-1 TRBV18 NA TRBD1 TGTGCCAGCTCACCACCCCCAAGGACCGACAGGGCCGGTGACACTGAAGCTTTCTTT CASSPPPRTDRAGDTEAFF
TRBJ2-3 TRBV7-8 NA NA TGTGCCAGCAGCAGAAATTCAGGGAGCACAGATACGCAGTATTTT CASSRNSGSTDTQYF
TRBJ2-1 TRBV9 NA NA TGTGCCAGCAGCGTGGGGACTTCCATCCTTACCAATGAGCAGTTCTTC CASSVGTSILTNEQFF
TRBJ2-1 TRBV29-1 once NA TGCAGCGTTGAAGGGGCAGTCAATGAGCAGTTCTTC CSVEGAVNEQFF
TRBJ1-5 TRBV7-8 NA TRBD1 TGTGCCAGCAGCTTAAACAGGGGGCGCTTACTTCAGCCCCAGCATTTT CASSLNRGRLLQPQHF
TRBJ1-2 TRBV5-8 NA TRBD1 TGTGCCAGCAGCACAAGCCGGGACAGTCGAGGCTACACCTTC CASSTSRDSRGYTF
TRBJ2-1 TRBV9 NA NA TGTGCCAGCAGCGTAGCAGCGGCGGGGGAGCAGTTCTTC CASSVAAAGEQFF
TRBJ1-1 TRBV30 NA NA TGTGCCTGGAGTAAGGAAGGGGACACTGAAGCTTTCTTT CAWSKEGDTEAFF
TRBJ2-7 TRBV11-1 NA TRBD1 TGTGCCAGCAGCTTAGAGCGGGACAGGGGTAACGAGCAGTACTTC CASSLERDRGNEQYF
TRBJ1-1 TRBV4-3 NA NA TGCGCCAGCAGCCGCGTACAGGGTGAAGCTTTCTTT CASSRVQGEAFF
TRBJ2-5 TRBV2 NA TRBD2 TGTGCCAGCAGTGAGGGCCTAGCGGGAGGGTTGGGGGAGACCCAGTACTTC CASSEGLAGGLGETQYF
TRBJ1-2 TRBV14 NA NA TGTGCCAGCAGCCAAGATAGCGGGTTTGGGAGATACACCTTC CASSQDSGFGRYTF
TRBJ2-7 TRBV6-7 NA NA TGTGCCAGCAGTTACCCCTTCCACGAGCAGTACTTC CASSYPFHEQYF
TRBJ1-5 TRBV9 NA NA TGTGCCAGCAGCGTAGGAGGGTTGGGAAATCAGCCCCAGCATTTT CASSVGGLGNQPQHF
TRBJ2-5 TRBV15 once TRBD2 TGTGCCACCAGCAGGGGGAGGGTAGGGCAGGGCTGGAGAGAGACCCAGTACTTC CATSRGRVGQGWRETQYF
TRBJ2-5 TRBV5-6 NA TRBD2 TGTGCCAGCAGCTTAGCGGGGGGAGAGACCCAGTACTTC CASSLAGGETQYF
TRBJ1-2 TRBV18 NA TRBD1 TGTGCCAGCTCACGTCGGACAGGGTCCGAGGGAGATGGCTACACCTTC CASSRRTGSEGDGYTF
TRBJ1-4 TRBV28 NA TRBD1 TGTGCCAGCAGTGCACCCCGACAGGGGGCAGGCGAAAAACTGTTTTTT CASSAPRQGAGEKLFF
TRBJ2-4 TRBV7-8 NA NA TGTGCCAGCAGTTCCGGGGGAGCCAAAAACATTCAGTACTTC CASSSGGAKNIQYF